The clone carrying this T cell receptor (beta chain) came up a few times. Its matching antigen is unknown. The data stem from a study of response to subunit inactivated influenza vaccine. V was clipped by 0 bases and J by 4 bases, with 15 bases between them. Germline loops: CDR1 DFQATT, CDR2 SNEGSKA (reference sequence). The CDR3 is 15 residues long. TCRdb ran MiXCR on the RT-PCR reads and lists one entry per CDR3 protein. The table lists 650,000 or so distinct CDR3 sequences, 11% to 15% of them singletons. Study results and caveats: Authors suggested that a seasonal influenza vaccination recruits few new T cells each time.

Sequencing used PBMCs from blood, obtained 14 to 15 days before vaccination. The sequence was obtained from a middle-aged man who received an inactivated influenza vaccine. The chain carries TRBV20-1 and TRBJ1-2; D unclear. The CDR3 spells CSARDLRDSSYGYTF. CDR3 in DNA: TGCAGTGCTAGAGATCTCCGGGATTCTAGCTATGGCTACACCTTC.